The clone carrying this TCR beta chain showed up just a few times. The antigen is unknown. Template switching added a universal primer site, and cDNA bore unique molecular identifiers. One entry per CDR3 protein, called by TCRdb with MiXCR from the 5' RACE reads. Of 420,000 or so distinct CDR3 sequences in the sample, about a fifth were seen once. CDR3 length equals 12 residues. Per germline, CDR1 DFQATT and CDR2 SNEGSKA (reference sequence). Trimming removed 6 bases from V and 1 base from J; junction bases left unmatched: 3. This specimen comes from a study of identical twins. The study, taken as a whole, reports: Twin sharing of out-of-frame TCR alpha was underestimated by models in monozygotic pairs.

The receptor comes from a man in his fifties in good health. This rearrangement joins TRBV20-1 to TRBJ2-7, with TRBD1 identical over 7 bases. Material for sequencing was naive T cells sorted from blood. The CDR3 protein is CSAEDRSYEQYF. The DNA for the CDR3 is TGCAGTGCCGAGGACAGGTCCTACGAGCAGTACTTC.